This is a list of T cell receptor beta chains from one sample in a study of OX40 agonist ivuxolimab in advanced cancers. Repertoires were generated with immunoSEQ multiplex PCR, while TCRdb's copy carries only in-frame clones and drops some. The sample consists of approximately 40,000 clones, around 88% of them appearing once. Sequencing was performed on CD4+ or CD8+ T cells sorted from blood, taken in a trial of the OX40 agonist ivuxolimab. The source of these receptors is an adult with an advanced solid tumor such as melanoma, head and neck, liver or kidney cancer. Both conserved end residues are part of each CDR3. D genes are given only for firm matches. Expanded clones are given a class, and other clones once, few, many or no size at all.

>TRBV7-3|.|TRBJ2-7|.
CASSLRAGDYEQYF
TGTGCCAGCAGCTTAAGGGCAGGGGACTACGAGCAGTACTTC
>TRBV7-9|TRBD1|TRBJ1-5|.
CASSLGQGLAISEPQHF
TGTGCCAGCAGCTTAGGACAGGGCTTGGCGATAAGTGAGCCCCAGCATTTT
>TRBV28|.|TRBJ2-2|.
CASGTPGRRVVGELFF
TGTGCCAGCGGGACCCCCGGAAGGAGGGTCGTCGGGGAGCTGTTTTTT
>TRBV6-5|TRBD1|TRBJ1-1|.
CASSVTGGYTEAFF
TGTGCCAGCAGTGTGACAGGGGGCTACACTGAAGCTTTCTTT
>TRBV6-1|.|TRBJ2-2|.
CASSEGIAEGTGELFF
TGTGCCAGCAGTGAAGGAATAGCGGAAGGGACCGGGGAGCTGTTTTTT
>TRBV29-1|.|TRBJ1-1|.
CSVAPGAEAFF
TGCAGCGTTGCCCCAGGGGCTGAAGCTTTCTTT
>TRBV11-2|.|TRBJ1-5|.
CASSSRSDRSNQPQHF
TGTGCCAGCAGCTCAAGATCGGACAGAAGCAATCAGCCCCAGCATTTT
>TRBV18|.|TRBJ2-7|.
CASSPVGRAGRVYEQYF
TGTGCCAGCTCACCAGTTGGTCGTGCCGGCAGGGTCTACGAGCAGTACTTC
>TRBV28|.|TRBJ2-6|.
CASSFRSGANVLTF
TGTGCCAGCAGTTTCCGATCTGGGGCCAACGTCCTGACTTTC
>TRBV4-1|.|TRBJ2-7|.
CASSQDGPRTVLSEQYF
TGCGCCAGCAGCCAAGATGGACCCCGGACGGTTCTAAGCGAGCAGTACTTC
>TRBV11-3|TRBD1|TRBJ2-7|once
CAIRRDRVTHEQYF
TGTGCAATCCGACGGGACAGGGTTACCCACGAGCAGTACTTC
>TRBV28|TRBD1|TRBJ2-3|.
CASSLRTGTFGDTQYF
TGTGCCAGCAGCCTCCGGACAGGGACTTTCGGAGATACGCAGTATTTT
>TRBV5-6|.|TRBJ1-3|.
CASSSKQGGNTIYF
TGTGCCAGCAGCTCGAAACAGGGAGGAAACACCATATATTTT
>TRBV11-1|.|TRBJ2-1|.
CASRFSGLNEQFF
TGTGCCAGCCGATTTTCCGGCCTCAATGAGCAGTTCTTC
>TRBV2|.|TRBJ2-5|.
CASSEAGEETQYF
TGTGCCAGCAGTGAAGCAGGGGAAGAGACCCAGTACTTC
>TRBV12-5|.|TRBJ2-5|.
CASGLGGRSQETQYF
TGTGCTAGTGGTTTGGGAGGACGGAGCCAAGAGACCCAGTACTTC
>TRBV5-1|.|TRBJ2-7|.
CASSLGQAVWGEQYF
TGCGCCAGCAGCTTGGGACAGGCTGTTTGGGGCGAGCAGTACTTC
>TRBV6-1|.|TRBJ2-3|.
CASSPAGTDTQYF
TGTGCCAGCAGCCCCGCAGGCACAGATACGCAGTATTTT
>TRBV11-1|.|TRBJ2-7|.
CASSLAEGSSYEQYF
TGTGCCAGCAGCTTAGCCGAGGGATCTTCCTACGAGCAGTACTTC
>TRBV6-5|.|TRBJ1-2|.
CASRVGAYGYTF
TGTGCCAGCAGAGTAGGGGCGTATGGCTACACCTTC
>TRBV5-1|.|TRBJ2-7|.
CASSLGTYYSYEQYF
TGCGCCAGCAGCTTGGGGACATACTACTCCTACGAGCAGTACTTC
>TRBV6-1|TRBD1|TRBJ1-5|.
CASTAYRGYQPQHF
TGTGCCAGCACAGCATACAGGGGATATCAGCCCCAGCATTTT
>TRBV6-5|TRBD2|TRBJ2-7|.
CASSQGASGFYEQYF
TGTGCCAGCAGCCAAGGGGCTAGCGGGTTTTACGAGCAGTACTTC
>TRBV10-3|TRBD1|TRBJ2-7|.
CAISVGQGAYEQYF
TGTGCCATCAGTGTTGGACAGGGAGCCTACGAGCAGTACTTC
>TRBV28|TRBD1|TRBJ1-5|.
CASSFRVDRGGNQPQHF
TGTGCCAGCAGTTTCAGGGTTGACAGGGGTGGCAATCAGCCCCAGCATTTT
>TRBV4-1|.|TRBJ2-7|.
CASSPSGPYEQYF
TGCGCCAGCAGCCCGTCCGGACCTTACGAGCAGTACTTC
>TRBV25-1|.|TRBJ2-1|.
CATSSGYHNEQFF
TGTGCCACGAGCTCTGGTTACCACAATGAGCAGTTCTTC
>TRBV15|.|TRBJ1-3|.
CATSKSRGTGNTIYF
TGTGCCACCAGCAAGTCGAGAGGTACTGGAAACACCATATATTTT
>TRBV27|TRBD1|TRBJ1-1|.
CASSAQVRGTEAFF
TGTGCCAGCAGTGCCCAAGTCAGGGGGACTGAAGCTTTCTTT
>TRBV11-2|TRBD2|TRBJ2-7|once
CASSLGTSGRNEQYF
TGTGCCAGCAGCTTAGGGACTAGCGGGAGGAACGAGCAATACTTC
>TRBV11-2|TRBD2|TRBJ2-7|.
CASSTGTSGAYEQYF
TGTGCCAGCAGCACCGGGACTAGCGGAGCCTACGAGCAGTACTTC
>TRBV6-5|TRBD2|TRBJ2-7|.
CASSYGRASGSYEQYF
TGTGCCAGCAGTTACGGACGGGCTAGCGGATCCTACGAGCAGTACTTC
>TRBV11-2|.|TRBJ2-1|.
CASSPGVLYNEQFF
TGTGCCAGCAGCCCGGGAGTCCTCTACAATGAGCAGTTCTTC
>TRBV4-1|.|TRBJ2-1|.
CASSQMGGFNEQFF
TGCGCCAGCAGCCAAATGGGTGGGTTCAATGAGCAGTTCTTC
>TRBV5-5|.|TRBJ2-7|once
CASSYTYEQYF
TGTGCCAGCAGCTACACCTACGAGCAGTACTTC
>TRBV28|.|TRBJ1-2|.
CASSSTDRSILIYGYTF
TGTGCCAGCAGTTCCACAGACAGGAGCATTTTGATCTATGGCTACACCTTC
>TRBV19|.|TRBJ2-3|.
CASSIVAARTDTQYF
TGTGCCAGTAGTATAGTGGCAGCCAGGACAGATACGCAGTATTTT
>TRBV9|TRBD1|TRBJ1-2|.
CASSVTGTGGFIYGYTF
TGTGCCAGCAGCGTCACCGGGACAGGGGGCTTTATCTATGGCTACACCTTC
>TRBV9|.|TRBJ2-3|.
CASSVGYSTDTQYF
TGTGCCAGCAGCGTGGGTTATAGCACAGATACGCAGTATTTT
>TRBV29-1|.|TRBJ2-7|.
CSVGPGPYEQYF
TGCAGCGTTGGCCCGGGGCCCTACGAGCAGTACTTC
>TRBV2|.|TRBJ2-1|few
CASKRGSDEQFF
TGTGCCAGCAAGCGTGGGAGCGATGAGCAGTTCTTC
>TRBV7-9|TRBD2|TRBJ2-2|.
CASRPSLTSGRATGELFF
TGTGCCAGCAGACCTTCACTCACTAGCGGGAGGGCCACCGGGGAGCTGTTTTTT
>TRBV19|.|TRBJ1-1|.
CASSLTENTEAFF
TGTGCCAGTAGTTTAACAGAAAACACTGAAGCTTTCTTT
>TRBV14|.|TRBJ2-7|.
CASSQDPTGVYEQYF
TGTGCCAGCAGCCAAGACCCGACCGGAGTATACGAGCAGTACTTC
>TRBV4-1|.|TRBJ2-1|.
CASSQGPVSDPYNEQFF
TGCGCCAGCAGCCAAGGCCCCGTAAGCGATCCCTACAATGAGCAGTTCTTC
>TRBV28|.|TRBJ1-5|.
CASSLVQVSQPQHF
TGTGCCAGCAGTTTAGTCCAGGTGAGTCAGCCCCAGCATTTT
>TRBV19|TRBD2|TRBJ2-7|.
CASRDSGSDEQYF
TGTGCCAGTAGGGATAGCGGGAGCGACGAGCAGTACTTC
>TRBV11-2|.|TRBJ2-2|.
CATMSTGELFF
TGTGCTACAATGAGCACCGGGGAGCTGTTTTTT
>TRBV9|TRBD2|TRBJ2-1|.
CATSPGTSYNEQFF
TGTGCCACCAGTCCCGGGACTAGCTACAATGAGCAGTTCTTC
>TRBV5-1|.|TRBJ2-5|.
CASSALRGGEGETQYF
TGCGCCAGCAGCGCCCTGAGAGGTGGGGAAGGGGAGACCCAGTACTTC
>TRBV7-8|.|TRBJ1-4|.
CASSLNGWDGLLGVNEKLFF
TGTGCCAGCAGCTTAAATGGCTGGGACGGTCTCCTAGGTGTGAATGAAAAACTGTTTTTT
>TRBV7-3|TRBD2|TRBJ2-7|.
CASSLAGVNEQYF
TGTGCCAGCTCCCTAGCGGGAGTGAACGAGCAGTACTTC
>TRBV21-1|.|TRBJ2-4|.
CASSKVNGPAKNIQYF
TGTGCCAGCAGCAAAGTTAACGGACCAGCCAAAAACATTCAGTACTTC
>TRBV27|.|TRBJ2-7|.
CASGQGGPAGPYEQYF
TGTGCCAGCGGGCAGGGAGGTCCGGCGGGCCCCTACGAGCAGTACTTC
>TRBV11-2|.|TRBJ2-2|.
CASSLGLNTGELFF
TGTGCCAGCAGCTTGGGCCTGAACACCGGGGAGCTGTTTTTT
>TRBV7-6|TRBD1|TRBJ2-7|.
CASSITGGGPLSYEQYF
TGTGCCAGCAGCATAACAGGGGGTGGCCCTCTTTCCTACGAGCAGTACTTC
>TRBV5-6|.|TRBJ2-2|.
CASSLGRAGNTGELFF
TGTGCCAGCAGCTTGGGAAGGGCTGGAAACACCGGGGAGCTGTTTTTT